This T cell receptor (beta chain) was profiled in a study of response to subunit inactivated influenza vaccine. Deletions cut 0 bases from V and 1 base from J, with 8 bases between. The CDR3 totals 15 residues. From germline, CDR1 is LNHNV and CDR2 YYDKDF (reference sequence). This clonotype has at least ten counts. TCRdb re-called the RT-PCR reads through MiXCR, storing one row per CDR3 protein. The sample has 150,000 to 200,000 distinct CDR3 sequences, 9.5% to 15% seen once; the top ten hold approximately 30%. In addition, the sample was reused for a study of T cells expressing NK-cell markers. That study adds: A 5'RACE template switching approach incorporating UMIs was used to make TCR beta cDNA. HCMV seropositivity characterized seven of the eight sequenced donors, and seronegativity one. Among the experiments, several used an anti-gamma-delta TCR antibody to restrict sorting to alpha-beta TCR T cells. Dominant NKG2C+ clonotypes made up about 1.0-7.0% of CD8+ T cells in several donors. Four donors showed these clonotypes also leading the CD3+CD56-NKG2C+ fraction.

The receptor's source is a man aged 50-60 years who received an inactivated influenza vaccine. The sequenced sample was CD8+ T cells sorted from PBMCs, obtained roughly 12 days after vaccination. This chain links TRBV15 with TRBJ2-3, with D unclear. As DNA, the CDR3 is TGTGCCACCAGCAGAGATTATCGGGGCACAGATACGCAGTATTTT. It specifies CATSRDYRGTDTQYF.